Below, 20 T cell receptor beta chains from the same sample are listed, as sequenced in a study of T cell responses to AZD1222 COVID-19 vaccine. TCRdb keeps only in-frame clones here, not all; method: immunoSEQ multiplex PCR. The sample lists over 70,000 clones, around 85% seen once, with around 21% in the top ten. This sample comprised peripheral blood, obtained on day 0 of AZD1222 vaccination. These receptors all stem from an adult in good health.

This chain links TRBV5-6 with TRBJ1-2; perhaps TRBD1 as D (5 bases). The CDR3 is 13 residues long. The germline V and J ends were trimmed by 5 bases and 4 bases, with 12 bases remaining between them. Germline lookup yields CDR1 SGHDT and CDR2 YYEEEE. The CDR3 nucleotides are TGTGCCAGCAGAAATCATCAGGGCTATGGCTACACCTTC. Its translation: CASRNHQGYGYTF. The full variable domain, with the rest looked up from reference TRBV5-6 and TRBJ1-2, is DAGVTQSPTHLIKTRGQQVTLRCSPKSGHDTVSWYQQALGQGPQFIFQYYEEEERQRGNFPDRFSGHQFPNYSSELNVNALLLGDSALYLCASRNHQGYGYTFGSGTRLTVV.

The rearrangement links TRBV11-2 to TRBJ1-4, with D unclear. Germline assignment: CDR1 SGHAT and CDR2 FQNNGV. V was clipped by 5 bases and J by 4 bases, with 17 bases between them. The CDR3 spans 16 residues. CDR3 DNA sequence: TGTGCCAGCAGCCCCCGCGTGGGCAGCATTAATGAAAAACTGTTTTTT. Protein product: CASSPRVGSINEKLFF.

The rearrangement joins TRBV7-4 to TRBJ2-5, with 8 bases fitting TRBD2. J lost 3 bases, V lost 1 base, and 10 bases had no gene match. In germline, CDR1 is SGHVT, CDR2 SQSDAQ. This CDR3 is built from 17 residues. In DNA, the CDR3 is TGTGCCAGCAGCTTAGGGGGGACTAGGGCACCGGAAGAGACCCAGTACTTC. Protein product: CASSLGGTRAPEETQYF.

In this sample, this clone turned up a few times. V and J are TRBV29-1 and TRBJ2-3, with D perhaps being TRBD1 or TRBD2 (6 bases each). Germline loops: CDR1 SQVTM, CDR2 ANQGSEA. Trimming cost V 6 bases and J 2 bases, with 15 bases left between them. The CDR3 runs 14 residues. CDR3 in amino acids: CSVARGEPTDTQYF. In DNA form, the CDR3 reads TGCAGCGTCGCAAGGGGGGAGCCCACAGATACGCAGTATTTT.

The chain couples TRBV11-3 to TRBJ2-3; a weak D match, TRBD2 (6 bases). Trimming removed 5 bases at V and 2 bases at J, with 17 bases between. The CDR3 runs 16 residues. In germline, CDR1 is SGHNT, CDR2 YENEEA. The DNA for the CDR3 is TGTGCCAGCAGCCCTGGAGGGGTGGGAACCACAGATACGCAGTATTTT. Translating it yields CASSPGGVGTTDTQYF.

This clone was seen a handful of times. The chain recombines TRBV9 with TRBJ1-1; maybe TRBD1 (6 bases). CDR1 SGDLS and CDR2 YYNGEE come from the germline V gene. The V end lost 0 bases, the J end lost 4 bases, and 10 bases lay between the germline ends. The CDR3 length is 14 residues. The CDR3 loop is CASSVVGGGTEAFF. CDR3 nucleotides: TGTGCCAGCAGCGTAGTAGGAGGGGGCACTGAAGCTTTCTTT. The full variable domain, its missing parts supplied by reference TRBV9 and TRBJ1-1, is DSGVTQTPKHLITATGQRVTLRCSPRSGDLSVYWYQQSLDQGLQFLIQYYNGEERAKGNILERFSAQQFPDLHSELNLSSLELGDSALYFCASSVVGGGTEAFFGQGTRLTVV.

This sequence joins TRBV12-5 and TRBJ2-7; 14 bases are shared with TRBD2. Unmatched junction bases numbered 4, after V lost 5 bases and J lost 4 bases. Germline V gene lookup returns CDR1 LGHNT and CDR2 FRNRAP. This CDR3 has 15 residues. The CDR3 DNA is TGTGCTAGTGGTAAGGGACTAGCGGGAGCGTACGAGCAGTACTTC. Its protein is CASGKGLAGAYEQYF.

V usage is TRBV12-3 or TRBV12-4 and J usage is TRBJ1-1; D unclear. V lost 6 bases to trimming and J lost 1 base, with 9 bases between them. The length of the CDR3 is 13 residues. DNA of the CDR3: TGTGCCAGCAGGAAACAGTGGAACACTGAAGCTTTCTTT. It specifies CASRKQWNTEAFF.

CDR3 coding DNA: TGCGCCAGCAGTGACCATACGACAGGGGGCTCCTACGAGCAGTACTTC. This sequence encodes CASSDHTTGGSYEQYF. V and J are TRBV10-1 and TRBJ2-7, with 9 bases matching TRBD1. CDR3 length: 16 amino acids. With V trimmed by 3 bases and J by 0 bases, 6 bases remained unmatched. Germline CDR1 reads WNHNN; CDR2 reads SYGVQD (reference sequence).

As regards this clone: Mismatch with germline at one junction end may stem from a read error. This chain joins TRBV27 and TRBJ2-7, with D perhaps TRBD1 (5 bases). The CDR3 extends over 12 amino acids. CDR1 and CDR2 from the germline V gene are MNHEY and SMNVEV (reference sequence). Here the CDR3 reads CASGFRVSEQYF. In DNA form, the CDR3 reads TGTGCCAGCGGTTTCAGGGTAAGCGAGCAGTACTTC.

This sequence joins TRBV5-1 and TRBJ1-4; 9 bases map to TRBD1. This CDR3 has 15 amino acids. Trimming removed 5 bases from V and 5 bases from J; junction bases left unmatched: 7. Per the germline V gene, CDR1 is SGHRS and CDR2 is YFSETQ. The CDR3 sequence: CASRTTGTGNEKLFF. CDR3 bases: TGCGCCAGCAGAACGACCGGGACAGGGAATGAAAAACTGTTTTTT.

The V call is TRBV7-2, the J call TRBJ2-5; the D gene could be TRBD1 or TRBD2 (5 bases each). The CDR3 covers 15 residues. In germline, CDR1 is SGHTA, CDR2 FQGNSA. V shed 5 bases and J shed 4 bases, with 17 bases lying between them. The CDR3 reads CASSPGGPGRETQYF. In DNA, the CDR3 is TGTGCCAGCAGCCCAGGAGGCCCAGGGCGAGAGACCCAGTACTTC.

This clone was seen a handful of times. The rearrangement links TRBV9 to TRBJ1-1; 10 nucleotides agree with TRBD1. CDR1 and CDR2 from the germline V gene are SGDLS and YYNGEE. V shed 2 bases, J shed 3 bases, and the junction held 16 bases outside the gene matches. CDR3 length equals 19 residues. The CDR3 reads CASSVSPGQGNPGDTEAFF. CDR3 nucleotide sequence: TGTGCCAGCAGCGTGTCACCGGGACAGGGGAATCCCGGGGACACTGAAGCTTTCTTT.

This chain uses TRBV7-9 with TRBJ1-1; tentatively, D is TRBD1 (5 bases). CDR1 and CDR2 from the germline V gene are SEHNR and FQNEAQ (reference sequence). This CDR3 comprises 14 residues. V was shortened by 4 bases and J by 5 bases, with 14 bases between the two germline ends. CDR3: CASSSPGGETEAFF. The CDR3 DNA sequence: TGTGCCAGCAGCTCACCGGGGGGTGAAACTGAAGCTTTCTTT.

The chain is built from TRBV11-3 and TRBJ2-5, with 7 bases aligning to TRBD2. The germline gives CDR1 SGHNT, CDR2 YENEEA. CDR3 length: 17 amino acids. V lost 5 bases and J lost 2; bases outside the gene matches: 14. In DNA form, the CDR3 reads TGTGCCAGCAGCCCCGGGGCCCAAAGCGGGGCACAAGAGACCCAGTACTTC. This translates into CASSPGAQSGAQETQYF.

This clone was seen only once. The chain has TRBV6-5 and TRBJ2-3; TRBD2 matches at 8 bases. J gave up 4 bases and V 4 bases, and 7 bases lay outside the gene matches. The CDR3 has 15 amino acids. CDR1 MNHEY and CDR2 SVGAGI come from the germline V gene. For the CDR3, the DNA is TGTGCCAGCAGTTTAGGGCGGGGGGCGGCAGATACGCAGTATTTT. It encodes CASSLGRGAADTQYF.

V and J are TRBV6-5 and TRBJ2-1; no reliable D call. This CDR3 has 15 residues. The V end lost 6 bases, the J end lost 9 bases, and 21 bases lay between the germline ends. The germline V gene encodes CDR1 MNHEY and CDR2 SVGAGI. CDR3 DNA: TGTGCCAGCAGGGCAGACGGTAATAGTGGGCGTGAGCAGTTCTTC. Translated, it gives CASRADGNSGREQFF.

V is TRBV29-1 and J is TRBJ1-1; 9 bases align to TRBD1. From germline, CDR1 is SQVTM and CDR2 ANQGSEA. The J segment lost 7 bases and the V segment lost 7 bases, leaving 16 bases of the junction unmatched. The CDR3 is made up of 15 amino acids. CDR3 sequence (DNA): TGCAGCGCTTACAGGGGGCGCTCTCAGGGGGGTGAAGCTTTCTTT. This sequence encodes CSAYRGRSQGGEAFF.

The chain employs TRBV19 and TRBJ2-3; D ambiguous. Germline assignment: CDR1 LNHDA and CDR2 SQIVND (reference sequence). V was clipped by 7 bases and J by 2 bases, with 13 bases between them. The CDR3 runs to 14 residues. Written as DNA, the CDR3 is TGTGCCAGTAAAAGCAGATCCTACACAGATACGCAGTATTTT. Protein sequence: CASKSRSYTDTQYF.

J is TRBJ2-5 and V is TRBV6-5; 7 bases map to TRBD2. V lost 5 bases to trimming and J lost 3 bases; unmatched junction nucleotides: 6. CDR3 length: 14 amino acids. Germline CDR1 is MNHEY and CDR2 is SVGAGI. Here the CDR3 DNA reads TGTGCCAGCAGTCTTCGACTAGCAGAAGAGACCCAGTACTTC. Its translation is CASSLRLAEETQYF.